Many counts were recorded for the clone carrying this TCR beta chain. What it recognizes is unknown. Per germline, CDR1 SGHRS and CDR2 YFSETQ. The CDR3 has 15 residues. Trimming pared 3 bases from V and 3 bases from J, leaving 10 bases between. This entry belongs to a study of T-cell memory formation after mild COVID-19. About the research overall: There were largely donor-specific TCR clusters.

Regarding the study as a whole: Pre-infection memory carried some responding clones, suggesting that cross-reactive memory joined. A second wave expanding day 15 to 37 was CD4+-biased; contracting clones were balanced.

TCRdb reprocessed the 5' RACE reads with MiXCR, giving one entry per CDR3 protein. The data show tens of thousands of distinct CDR3 sequences, 7.3% seen once. The chain is built from TRBV5-1 and TRBJ2-6; D not resolved. The sequencing input was PBMCs or a T cell subset sorted from them (not recorded which). This clonotype was sampled from a man aged 18-30 years who had mild COVID-19 (a few samples of this study predate the infection). Cell type and time point are not known. CDR3 sequence reads: CASSYDNLGANVLTF. The CDR3 DNA follows: TGCGCCAGCAGCTACGACAACCTTGGGGCCAACGTCCTGACTTTC.